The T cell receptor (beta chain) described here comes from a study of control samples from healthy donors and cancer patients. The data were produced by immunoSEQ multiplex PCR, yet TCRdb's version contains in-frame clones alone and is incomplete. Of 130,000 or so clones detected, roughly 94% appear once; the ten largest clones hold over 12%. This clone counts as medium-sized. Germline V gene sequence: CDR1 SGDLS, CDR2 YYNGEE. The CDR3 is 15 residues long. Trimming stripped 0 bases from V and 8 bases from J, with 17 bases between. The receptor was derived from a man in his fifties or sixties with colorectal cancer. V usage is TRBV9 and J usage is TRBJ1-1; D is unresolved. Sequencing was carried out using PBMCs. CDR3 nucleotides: TGTGCCAGCAGCGTAGGGCTAGGGCGGGAATTCGAAGCTTTCTTT. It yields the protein CASSVGLGREFEAFF.